This T cell receptor (beta chain) originates from a study of T cells expressing NK-cell markers. Broader study findings: The study did not resolve the HCMV specificity of expanded NKG2C+ T cell clones. The study found these clonotypes also leading the CD3+CD56-NKG2C+ fraction in a few donors. As a fraction of CD8+ T cells, dominant NKG2C+ clonotypes reached roughly 1.0-7.0% in six donors.

cDNA encoding TCR beta was synthesized via 5'RACE template switching incorporating UMIs. For each CDR3 protein, TCRdb gives one entry from its re-call of the 5' RACE reads, without DNA. This sample's table reports approximately 150,000 distinct CDR3 sequences. About this clonotype itself: The antigen remains unidentified.

The source is a man aged 18-30 years in good health. The sequencing input was blood T cells: a sorted CD56 or NKG2C T cell subset, CD4+ or CD8+ T cells, or bulk PBMC T cells (not recorded which).

CDR3 loop: CASMPRGGLAGVDEQFF. This chain links TRBV5-5 with TRBJ2-1; TCRdb selects TRBD2, and the lack of DNA leaves this call unchecked. Germline V CDR1 and CDR2: SGHKS, YYEKEE (reference sequence). The CDR3 has 17 residues.